The rows below give T cell receptor beta chains drawn from one sample of a study of CXCR3-negative and CXCR3-positive naive CD8 T cells. TCRdb reprocessed the 5' RACE reads and stores each CDR3 protein as one record, lacking DNA. Reported are about 130,000 distinct CDR3 sequences; the ten largest clones contain nearly 0.5%. The specimen was naive CXCR3- CD8+ T cells from blood. These receptors were obtained from a human donor in good health. Some clones in this sample may be carry-over from other donors' samples. Each CDR3 is given with its conserved first and last residue.

J gene,V gene,CDR3 protein
TRBJ2-1,TRBV12-3/TRBV12-4,CASLTSGGYNEQFF
TRBJ2-7,TRBV7-9,CASSLGSGTLGF
TRBJ2-1,TRBV6-2/TRBV6-3,CASNPGTETSGGSSYNEQFF
TRBJ2-7,TRBV7-9,CASSPLPYEQYF
TRBJ2-2,TRBV7-2,CASSLALAENTGELFF
TRBJ2-5,TRBV29-1,CSVPFPKPGETQYF
TRBJ2-2,TRBV28,CASNLDRGYAGELFF
TRBJ2-7,TRBV7-6,CASSLGPEYEQYF
TRBJ2-1,TRBV29-1,CSGTGTSYNEQFF
TRBJ2-1,TRBV5-5,CASSPIRTSSAYNEQFF
TRBJ2-3,TRBV12-3/TRBV12-4,CAVGGVESGDTQYF
TRBJ2-1,TRBV20-1,CSANRDTGEQFF
TRBJ2-7,TRBV11-2,CASSLVDGPYEQYF
TRBJ2-7,TRBV29-1,CSVVLVPYEQYF
TRBJ2-1,TRBV18,CASSPPYIAGVVLDEQFF
TRBJ1-5,TRBV3-1,CASSQDLNQPQHF
TRBJ1-6,TRBV4-3,CASSPGTGMNNSPLHF
TRBJ2-2,TRBV5-1,CASSLVGTGNTGELFF
TRBJ2-1,TRBV20-1,CSASSVGSYNEQFF
TRBJ2-2,TRBV12-3/TRBV12-4,CASSLYQGAVAGELFF
TRBJ2-1,TRBV18,CASSPQPEQFF
TRBJ2-1,TRBV5-5,CASSRGLAGVNEQFF
TRBJ2-5,TRBV28,CASLGGQETQYF
TRBJ2-3,TRBV29-1,CSVLIDYQYTQYF
TRBJ2-2,TRBV24-1,CATSVPGNTGELFF
TRBJ2-7,TRBV5-1,CASSFGTNYEQYF
TRBJ2-1,TRBV3-1,CASSQDPPDTKFF
TRBJ2-1,TRBV27,CASFSGLAGVLGEQFF
TRBJ2-7,TRBV13,CASSLVLAEDEQYF
TRBJ2-3,TRBV12-3/TRBV12-4,CASSWTSGGTDTQYF
TRBJ2-1,TRBV28,CASSTTRMADWGNEQFF
TRBJ1-3,TRBV28,CASSLYGGAGNTIYF
TRBJ2-2,TRBV5-1,CASSLGQVTGELFF
TRBJ1-6,TRBV5-1,CASSLDRTTYNSPLHF
TRBJ2-3,TRBV29-1,CSVEDRQREYSDTQYF
TRBJ2-5,TRBV27,CASSFFNGETQYF
TRBJ2-3,TRBV7-9,CASSLQASTDTQYF
TRBJ1-1,TRBV30,CAWRLGGNTEAFF
TRBJ2-3,TRBV3-1,CASTRTGDLTDTQYF
TRBJ1-1,TRBV7-6,CASSLSVNTEAFF
TRBJ2-3,TRBV4-1,CASSPLAGTDTQYF
TRBJ2-1,TRBV4-1,CASSRQASGGRDEQFF
TRBJ2-5,TRBV4-1,CASSFDRGQETQYF
TRBJ2-1,TRBV7-9,CASRSDSPQETQFF
TRBJ2-7,TRBV9,CASSPPDRAYEQYF